This T cell receptor (beta chain) is drawn from a study of T cells in Graves' hyperthyroidism and ophthalmopathy. Study-wide results and limits: Ophthalmopathy was told apart from stable hyperthyroidism by a 13 V-J model.

As for this clonotype: Its antigen is still unknown.

Per germline, CDR1 WSHSY and CDR2 SAAADI. Trimming stripped 3 bases from V and 1 base from J, with 10 bases between. This CDR3 contains 15 residues. It was uncontrolled infection, other autoimmune disease, pregnancy or lactation that excluded patients. Clinical symptoms, serum thyroxine and TRAb, thyroid ultrasound and orbital computed tomography together formed the diagnostic basis. Fresh peripheral blood, under 11 ml, yielded the PBMCs. RNA transcripts provided the source from which TCR beta CDR3 regions were amplified. TCR CDR3 regions were first amplified by RT-PCR with HTBI primers. TCRdb fed the multiplex PCR reads into MiXCR, producing one record per CDR3 protein. The data contain nearly 600,000 distinct CDR3 sequences, about 14% of them singletons.

The V gene is TRBV10-2, the J gene TRBJ1-5; the D gene is possibly TRBD1 (5 bases). Input material: blood. The clonotype was recovered from a woman in her 30s with Graves' hyperthyroidism that later progressed to Graves' ophthalmopathy. The CDR3 bases are TGCGCCAGCAGTGAACAGGAAACAAGCAATCAGCCCCAGCATTTT. Translating gives CASSEQETSNQPQHF.